This TCR beta chain comes out of a study of control samples from healthy donors and cancer patients. Repertoires were generated with immunoSEQ multiplex PCR, while TCRdb's copy carries only in-frame clones and drops some. Here the sample spans 100,000 to 150,000 clones, 75% to 95% being singletons. The V and J ends lost 2 bases and 0 bases respectively, with 8 bases between them. The CDR3 contains 15 residues. Germline V gene data show CDR1 as MNHNS and CDR2 as SASEGT. Sequences were obtained from blood. The genes are TRBV6-1 and TRBJ1-3; D is unclear. The TCR comes from a man aged 35 to 55 in good health. The CDR3 sequence: CASSEWSYSGNTIYF. CDR3 in DNA: TGTGCCAGCAGTGAATGGAGTTACTCTGGAAACACCATATATTTT.